These 30 T cell receptor beta chains originate from one sample sequenced in a study of shared clonotypes between healthy human individuals. Naivety among CD8 cells was defined by CD45RO negativity and positive CCR7 selection, thereby excluding terminally differentiated effector memory CD45RA+ cells. Data came from immunoSEQ multiplex PCR; TCRdb stores just in-frame clones and leaves some out. The profile covers around 2,000,000 clones, with roughly 94% appearing a single time and approximately 1.2% taken by the ten largest. The sample comprised naive CD8+ T cells sorted from blood. The receptors originated from a man between 18 and 35 years old in good health.

V usage is TRBV9 and J usage is TRBJ2-7, with a weak D call TRBD1 (6 bases). The CDR3 contains 14 residues. V was trimmed by 0 bases and J by 5 bases, leaving 12 bases between them. Looked up from germline, CDR1 is SGDLS and CDR2 is YYNGEE. Here the CDR3 DNA reads TGTGCCAGCAGCGTAGCAGGCCCAGGGGACGAGCAGTACTTC. Translated: CASSVAGPGDEQYF.

CDR3 residues: CASSLRSLGGGVDTQYF. Here the CDR3 DNA reads TGTGCCAGCAGTTTAAGAAGTCTGGGCGGGGGAGTTGATACGCAGTATTTT. The chain carries TRBV27 and TRBJ2-3; 7 bases map to TRBD2. Looked up from germline, CDR1 is MNHEY and CDR2 is SMNVEV (reference sequence). V dropped 2 bases and J dropped 6; count of bases not matched to a gene: 14. The CDR3 has 17 amino acids.

This chain uses TRBV20-1 with TRBJ2-1; D is unresolved. The length of the CDR3 is 10 residues. Germline CDR1 is DFQATT and CDR2 is SNEGSKA (reference sequence). V was cut by 7 bases and J by 4 bases, with 5 bases left in between. CDR3 bases: TGCAGTGGATTTTACAATGAGCAGTTCTTC. It encodes CSGFYNEQFF.

The V call is TRBV9, the J call TRBJ2-7; 10 positions agree with TRBD2. V was pared by 0 bases and J by 0 bases, with 3 bases of the junction left unmatched. The CDR3 runs 16 residues. In germline, CDR1 is SGDLS, CDR2 YYNGEE. Here the CDR3 DNA reads TGTGCCAGCAGCGTAGAGGCTAGCGGGGGCTCCTACGAGCAGTACTTC. This codes for CASSVEASGGSYEQYF.

Turning to this clone: The sample has other DNA sequences that encode this CDR3 too. The CDR3 coding sequence is TGTGCCTGGATGGGACAGTCCACAGATACGCAGTATTTT. Translated: CAWMGQSTDTQYF. The rearrangement uses TRBV30 and TRBJ2-3; 7 nucleotides agree with TRBD1. Germline values: CDR1 GTSNPN, CDR2 SVGIG (reference sequence). J was trimmed by 2 bases and V by 4 bases; bases with no gene match: 3. The CDR3 spans 13 residues.

The V and J genes are TRBV11-2 and TRBJ2-2; 7 bases map to TRBD1. The CDR3 length is 13 residues. V lost 6 bases and J lost 7; bases outside the gene matches: 5. Germline V gives CDR1 SGHAT, CDR2 FQNNGV. The CDR3 nucleotides are TGTGCCAGCAGACTTACAGGGGTCGGGGAGCTGTTTTTT. Translated: CASRLTGVGELFF.

The rearrangement links TRBV13 to TRBJ1-2; 11 nucleotides match TRBD1. The ends lost 5 bases at V and 8 bases at J; junction bases unmatched: 13. The germline V gene encodes CDR1 PRHDT and CDR2 FYEKMQ (reference sequence). The length of the CDR3 is 16 residues. The CDR3 DNA reads as TGTGCCAGCAGCGAAGGACAGGGGGCGTTTCATACCGGCTACACCTTC. Translation gives CASSEGQGAFHTGYTF.

The chain has TRBV19 and TRBJ2-1; TRBD2 aligns across 13 bases. Unmatched junction bases numbered 8, after V lost 6 bases and J lost 3 bases. CDR1 and CDR2 (germline): LNHDA, SQIVND (reference sequence). The CDR3 sequence is 17 residues long. The CDR3 DNA sequence: TGTGCCAGTAGCCGCGGGACTAGCGGGACGCGCTACAATGAGCAGTTCTTC. This codes for CASSRGTSGTRYNEQFF.

The chain recombines TRBV5-1 with TRBJ2-1, with 7 nucleotides matching TRBD1. The ends lost 7 bases at V and 5 bases at J; junction bases unmatched: 3. The CDR3 extends over 12 amino acids. CDR1 SGHRS and CDR2 YFSETQ come from the germline V gene. DNA of the CDR3: TGCGCCAGCCGGGACAGCGACAATGAGCAGTTCTTC. Its protein product is CASRDSDNEQFF.

This sequence joins TRBV7-2 and TRBJ2-5, with D perhaps TRBD1 or TRBD2 (5 bases each). The CDR3 runs 16 residues. Per germline, CDR1 SGHTA and CDR2 FQGNSA. V lost 2 bases to trimming and J lost 5 bases, with 18 bases between them. CDR3 in amino acids: CASSLIRSGSVETQYF. Here the CDR3 DNA reads TGTGCCAGCAGCTTAATTAGGTCAGGGAGCGTCGAGACCCAGTACTTC.

The J gene is TRBJ1-3, the V gene TRBV27; D uncertain. In germline, CDR1 is MNHEY, CDR2 SMNVEV (reference sequence). Trimming removed 6 bases from V and 4 bases from J, with 16 bases in between. The CDR3 has 15 amino acids. The DNA of the CDR3 is TGTGCCAGCAGCAGCGTCGGACCTCCAGGAAACACCATATATTTT. Its protein is CASSSVGPPGNTIYF.

The chain couples TRBV6-1 to TRBJ2-7, with D possibly matching TRBD2 (6 bases). This CDR3 is built from 14 residues. V dropped 5 bases and J dropped 1 base, with 12 bases sitting between them. Germline CDR1 is MNHNS and CDR2 is SASEGT. DNA for the CDR3: TGTGCCAGCAGTTTACCGGGACTTTCCTACGAGCAGTACTTC. It codes for CASSLPGLSYEQYF.

To note about this clone: The germline gene is not matched at one end of the junction; a read error may be the cause. The V gene is TRBV9, the J gene TRBJ2-1; possible D gene TRBD2, 5 bases. This CDR3 is 15 amino acids long. Germline V gene data show CDR1 as SGDLS and CDR2 as YYNGEE. CDR3 DNA sequence: TGTGCCAGCAGCGTAGGGGAGACTACCTACGATGAGCAGTTCTTC. Translated, it gives CASSVGETTYDEQFF.

This clone was counted a single time. This sequence joins TRBV6-1 and TRBJ1-1; 8 nucleotides align to TRBD1. Per the germline V gene, CDR1 is MNHNS and CDR2 is SASEGT. The V gene end was trimmed by 2 bases and the J gene end by 5 bases; junction bases not matched to a gene: 7. This CDR3 is 15 amino acids long. CDR3 protein: CASSELATGATEAFF. CDR3 in DNA: TGTGCCAGCAGTGAACTGGCGACAGGGGCAACTGAAGCTTTCTTT.

To note about this clone: Other nucleotide sequences in the sample specify the same CDR3. This chain links TRBV5-4 with TRBJ2-7; D remains ambiguous. The CDR3 extends over 13 amino acids. The ends were cut back, 4 bases at V and 3 bases at J, with 11 bases in the middle. Germline V lookup: CDR1 SGHNT, CDR2 YYREEE (reference sequence). This CDR3 reads CASSLALGYEQYF. The CDR3 DNA is TGTGCCAGCAGCCTGGCGTTGGGCTACGAGCAGTACTTC.

The V and J genes are TRBV11-2 and TRBJ2-3; 8 nucleotides agree with TRBD2. The CDR3 extends over 17 amino acids. The germline V gene encodes CDR1 SGHAT and CDR2 FQNNGV. The J segment lost 4 bases and the V segment lost 0 bases, leaving 9 bases of the junction unmatched. The CDR3: CASSLEEREGLADTQYF. CDR3 nucleotide sequence: TGTGCCAGCAGCTTAGAAGAACGGGAGGGCCTCGCAGATACGCAGTATTTT.

Turning to this clone: Other DNA sequences from this sample encode an identical CDR3 as well. The V call is TRBV7-9, the J call TRBJ1-1; the D is unclear. V was shortened by 0 bases and J by 0 bases, with 8 bases between the two germline ends. CDR3 length: 15 amino acids. Germline V lookup: CDR1 SEHNR, CDR2 FQNEAQ (reference sequence). CDR3: CASSLALGVNTEAFF. The CDR3 nucleotides are TGTGCCAGCAGCTTAGCCCTAGGCGTGAACACTGAAGCTTTCTTT.

The J gene is TRBJ2-7, the V gene TRBV5-1; D is ambiguous. V dropped 1 base and J dropped 6 bases, with 14 bases sitting between them. CDR1 is SGHRS and CDR2 is YFSETQ in the germline V gene. CDR3 length: 14 amino acids. CDR3 in amino acids: CASSLSQSAAEQYF. The DNA for the CDR3 is TGCGCCAGCAGCTTGTCGCAATCAGCCGCCGAGCAGTACTTC.

This rearrangement joins TRBV5-4 to TRBJ1-2; no firm D call. The CDR3 spans 16 residues. The germline CDR1 and CDR2 sequences are SGHNT and YYREEE (reference sequence). The V end lost 2 bases, the J end lost 4 bases, and 18 bases lay between the germline ends. The chain's CDR3 is CASSLARRTNTYGYTF. As DNA, the CDR3 is TGTGCCAGCAGCTTAGCGAGGCGGACGAACACCTATGGCTACACCTTC.

V and J are TRBV28 and TRBJ1-4; tentatively, D is TRBD1 (5 bases). V was pared by 2 bases and J by 4 bases, with 8 bases between. This CDR3 has 14 residues. Germline loops: CDR1 MDHEN, CDR2 SYDVKM. CDR3 residues: CASSLIRDNEKLFF. Here the CDR3 DNA reads TGTGCCAGCAGTTTAATCAGGGATAATGAAAAACTGTTTTTT.

The rearrangement uses TRBV6-5 and TRBJ2-1, with D possibly TRBD1 on 7 matching bases. CDR3 length: 15 amino acids. CDR1 MNHEY and CDR2 SVGAGI come from the germline V gene. Trimming pared 1 base from V and 7 bases from J, leaving 14 bases between. Here the CDR3 DNA reads TGTGCCAGCAGTTACTGGCAGGGGGGAGAGAATGAGCAGTTCTTC. It translates to CASSYWQGGENEQFF.

V usage is TRBV19 and J usage is TRBJ2-1, with 8 positions matching TRBD1. The CDR3 sequence is 16 residues long. The V segment lost 5 bases and the J segment 7 bases; nucleotides outside the gene matches: 13. Looked up from germline, CDR1 is LNHDA and CDR2 is SQIVND (reference sequence). This CDR3 reads CASSPYPGGLGNEQFF. CDR3 DNA sequence: TGTGCCAGTAGTCCCTATCCAGGGGGCCTAGGGAATGAGCAGTTCTTC.

This chain links TRBV6-1 with TRBJ2-3; 11 nucleotides align to TRBD2. The CDR3 has 15 residues. Germline V gene lookup returns CDR1 MNHNS and CDR2 SASEGT. V shed 7 bases and J 5 bases; nucleotides not matched to a gene: 8. DNA for the CDR3: TGTGCCAGCACCTCACTAGCGGGAGTGGTAGATACGCAGTATTTT. Residues: CASTSLAGVVDTQYF.

The gene calls are TRBV5-7 and TRBJ1-5; the match to TRBD1 covers 7 bases. TRBV5-7 is recorded as an ORF, its role being uncertain. The trim removed 0 bases at V and 3 bases at J, leaving 3 bases unmatched. The CDR3 is 15 amino acids. The CDR3 protein is CASSLGGQPNQPQHF. In nucleotides, the CDR3 is TGTGCCAGCAGCTTGGGGGGACAGCCCAATCAGCCCCAGCATTTT.

Remarks on this clone: This may stem from a read error, because a much larger clone lies one nucleotide away. Other nucleotide sequences in the sample specify the same CDR3. The rearrangement uses TRBV25-1 and TRBJ1-1; no clear D gene. Germline-derived CDR1 and CDR2 are MGHDK and SYGVNS. This CDR3 spans 12 amino acids. V lost 2 bases and J 1 base, leaving 2 bases between the germline ends. The CDR3 region is CASSEGNTEAFF. CDR3 coding DNA: TGTGCCAGCAGTGAAGGGAACACTGAAGCTTTCTTT.

This chain links TRBV7-2 with TRBJ1-5; unclear D gene. Germline V lookup: CDR1 SGHTA, CDR2 FQGNSA. The V end lost 3 bases, the J end lost 6 bases, and 15 bases lay between the germline ends. The CDR3 contains 15 residues. The CDR3, as DNA: TGTGCCAGCAGCTTGGGCAGAAGCTCATTTCAGCCCCAGCATTTT. It encodes CASSLGRSSFQPQHF.

A single count supports this clone. The chain couples TRBV18 to TRBJ2-3; D is possibly TRBD1 or TRBD2 (5 bases each). Germline lookup yields CDR1 KGHSH and CDR2 LQKENI. V lost 2 bases to trimming and J lost 0 bases, with 18 bases between them. There are 18 residues in the CDR3. CDR3 region: CASSPFPPRDGSTDTQYF. The CDR3 DNA sequence: TGTGCCAGCTCACCATTTCCCCCCAGGGACGGCAGCACAGATACGCAGTATTTT.

The chain is built from TRBV4-3 and TRBJ1-3, with a tentative D call TRBD1 (6 bases). Germline V gene sequence: CDR1 LGHNA, CDR2 YSLEER. Trimming shortened V by 1 base and J by 7 bases, and 8 bases separated the two germline ends. CDR3 size: 13 residues. CDR3 protein: CASSQGTENTIYF. CDR3 DNA: TGCGCCAGCAGCCAAGGGACAGAGAACACCATATATTTT.

The rearrangement links TRBV25-1 to TRBJ2-3, with D unclear. The CDR3 is 11 amino acids. CDR1 and CDR2 (germline): MGHDK, SYGVNS. Trimming cost V 4 bases and J 6 bases, with 5 bases left between them. The CDR3 bases are TGTGCCAGCAGTGCTTTGGATACGCAGTATTTT. It is translated as CASSALDTQYF.

The V gene is TRBV27, the J gene TRBJ2-1; D is unresolved. CDR3 length equals 14 residues. The V and J ends lost 5 bases and 7 bases respectively, with 15 bases between them. CDR1 MNHEY and CDR2 SMNVEV come from the germline V gene (reference sequence). In DNA, the CDR3 is TGTGCCAGCAGTCCTCGGACCTGGTTGAATGAGCAGTTCTTC. Its translation is CASSPRTWLNEQFF.